The entry that follows covers one TCR beta chain sequence. This sample stems from a study of shared T cell receptors in the human thymus. The CDR3 has 16 amino acids. CDR1 is SGHAT and CDR2 is FQNNGV in the germline V gene. V shed 1 base and J 0 bases; nucleotides not matched to a gene: 4. Profiled with immunoSEQ multiplex PCR; TCRdb holds only in-frame clones, not every one. The data contain about 660,000 clones, around 87% of them singletons. These data were also reused for a study on human thymus T cells.

Material: thymocytes. This TCR came from a boy younger than two with a congenital heart defect. This chain joins TRBV11-2 and TRBJ2-3; TRBD2 aligns across 7 bases. Here the CDR3 reads CASSLGLAVSTDTQYF. The CDR3 nucleotides are TGTGCCAGCAGCTTAGGTCTAGCGGTGAGCACAGATACGCAGTATTTT.